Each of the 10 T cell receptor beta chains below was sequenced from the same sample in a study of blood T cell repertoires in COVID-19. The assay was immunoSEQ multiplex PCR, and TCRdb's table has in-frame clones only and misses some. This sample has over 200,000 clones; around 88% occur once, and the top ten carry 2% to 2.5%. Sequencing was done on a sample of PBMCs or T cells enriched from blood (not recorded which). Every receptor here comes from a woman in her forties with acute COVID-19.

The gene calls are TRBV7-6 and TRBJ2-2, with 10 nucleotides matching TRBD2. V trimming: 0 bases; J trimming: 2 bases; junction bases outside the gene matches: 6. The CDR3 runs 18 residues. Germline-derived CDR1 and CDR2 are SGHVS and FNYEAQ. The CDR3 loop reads CASSLARAGGVNTGELFF. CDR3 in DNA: TGTGCCAGCAGCTTAGCGCGAGCGGGAGGGGTTAACACCGGGGAGCTGTTTTTT.

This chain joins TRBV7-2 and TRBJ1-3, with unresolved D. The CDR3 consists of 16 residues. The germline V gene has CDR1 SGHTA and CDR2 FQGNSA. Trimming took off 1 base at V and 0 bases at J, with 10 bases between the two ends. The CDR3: CASSLVGGSSGNTIYF. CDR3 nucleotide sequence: TGTGCCAGCAGCTTAGTTGGCGGGAGCTCTGGAAACACCATATATTTT.

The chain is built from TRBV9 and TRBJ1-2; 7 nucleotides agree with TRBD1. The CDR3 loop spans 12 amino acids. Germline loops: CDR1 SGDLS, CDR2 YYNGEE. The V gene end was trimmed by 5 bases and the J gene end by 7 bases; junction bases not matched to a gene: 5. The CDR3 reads CASSYRGGGYTF. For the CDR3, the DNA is TGTGCCAGCAGTTACAGGGGAGGTGGCTACACCTTC.

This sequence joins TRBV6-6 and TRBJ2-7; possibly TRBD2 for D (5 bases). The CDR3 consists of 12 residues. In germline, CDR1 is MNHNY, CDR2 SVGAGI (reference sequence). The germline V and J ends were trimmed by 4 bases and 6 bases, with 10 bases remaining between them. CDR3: CASSWAGPEQYV. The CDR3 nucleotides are TGTGCCAGCAGTTGGGCGGGCCCCGAGCAGTACGTC.

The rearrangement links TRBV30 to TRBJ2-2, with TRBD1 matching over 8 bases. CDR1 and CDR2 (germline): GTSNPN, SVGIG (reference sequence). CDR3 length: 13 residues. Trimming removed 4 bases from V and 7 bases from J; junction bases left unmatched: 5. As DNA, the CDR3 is TGTGCCTGGACAGACAGGGGATTCGGGGAGCTGTTTTTT. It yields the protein CAWTDRGFGELFF.

In DNA, the CDR3 is TGTGCTAGTGGCTTTGACAGGGTGGCTGGGACCCAGTACTTC. Amino acids: CASGFDRVAGTQYF. The chain uses TRBV12-5 and TRBJ2-5; 7 bases agree with TRBD1. Germline V gene lookup returns CDR1 LGHNT and CDR2 FRNRAP. The CDR3 length is 14 residues. V shed 6 bases, J shed 7 bases, and the junction held 11 bases outside the gene matches.

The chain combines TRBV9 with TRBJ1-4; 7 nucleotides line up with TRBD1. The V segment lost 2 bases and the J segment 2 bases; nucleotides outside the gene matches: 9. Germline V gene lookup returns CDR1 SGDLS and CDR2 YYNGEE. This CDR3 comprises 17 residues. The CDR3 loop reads CASSVGLRGQTNEKLFF. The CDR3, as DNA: TGTGCCAGCAGCGTCGGACTCCGGGGACAGACTAATGAAAAACTGTTTTTT. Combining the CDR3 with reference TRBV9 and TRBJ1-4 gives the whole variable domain DSGVTQTPKHLITATGQRVTLRCSPRSGDLSVYWYQQSLDQGLQFLIQYYNGEERAKGNILERFSAQQFPDLHSELNLSSLELGDSALYFCASSVGLRGQTNEKLFFGSGTQLSVL.

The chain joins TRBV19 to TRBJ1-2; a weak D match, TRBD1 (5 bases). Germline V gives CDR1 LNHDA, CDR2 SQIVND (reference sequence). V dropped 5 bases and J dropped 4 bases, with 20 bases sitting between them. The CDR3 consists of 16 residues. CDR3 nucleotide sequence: TGTGCCAGTAGTTCCGAGTCGGGGGTTAACCTCTATGGCTACACCTTC. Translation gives CASSSESGVNLYGYTF.

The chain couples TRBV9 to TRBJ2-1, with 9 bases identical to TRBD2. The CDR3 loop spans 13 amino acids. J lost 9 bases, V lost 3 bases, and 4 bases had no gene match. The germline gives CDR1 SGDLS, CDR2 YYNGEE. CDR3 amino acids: CASSAAGGLEQFF. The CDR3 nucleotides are TGTGCCAGCAGCGCAGCGGGGGGTCTTGAGCAGTTCTTC.

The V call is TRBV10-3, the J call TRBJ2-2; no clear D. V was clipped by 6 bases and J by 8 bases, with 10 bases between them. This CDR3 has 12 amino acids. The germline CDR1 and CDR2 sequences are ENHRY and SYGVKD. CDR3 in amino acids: CAIRPTVGELFF. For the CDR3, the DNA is TGTGCCATCAGACCCACAGTGGGGGAGCTGTTTTTT.